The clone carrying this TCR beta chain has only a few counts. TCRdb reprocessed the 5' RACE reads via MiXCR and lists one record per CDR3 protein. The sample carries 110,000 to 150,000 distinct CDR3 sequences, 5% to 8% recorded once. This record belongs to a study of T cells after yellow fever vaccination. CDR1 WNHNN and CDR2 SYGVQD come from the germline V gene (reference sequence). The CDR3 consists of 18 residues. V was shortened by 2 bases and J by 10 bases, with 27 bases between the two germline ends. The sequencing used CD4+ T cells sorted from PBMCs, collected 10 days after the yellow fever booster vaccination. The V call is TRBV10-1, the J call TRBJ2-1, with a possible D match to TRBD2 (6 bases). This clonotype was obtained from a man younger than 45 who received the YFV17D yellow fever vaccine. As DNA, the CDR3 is TGCGCCAGCAGTGAGGCGGGAAGGTTCCCCTTAGGGGTGGGGGAGCAGTTCTTC. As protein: CASSEAGRFPLGVGEQFF.